A selection of T cell receptor beta chains follows, all from one sample in a study of PD-L1 blockade in urothelial cancer. Sequencing used immunoSEQ multiplex PCR; TCRdb keeps in-frame clones, though not all of them. The data show 40,000 to 60,000 clones, 84% seen once. Here the sequenced sample was PBMCs, taken around atezolizumab (anti-PD-L1) treatment. The receptors come from a man aged 70 or older with urothelial cancer. Each CDR3 is given with its conserved first and last residue. The D gene is left open where the match is weak. Clone size appears in some rows only: once, few, many, or a class for an expanded clone.

TRBV5-6	-	TRBJ2-7	TRBD1	TGTGCCAGCAGCTCAACAGGGGTGGCAACCTACGAGCAGTACTTC	CASSSTGVATYEQYF
TRBV29-1	-	TRBJ2-1	TRBD1	TGCAGCGTTGAAGGAGGGACAGTCTACAATGAGCAGTTCTTC	CSVEGGTVYNEQFF
TRBV7-3	-	TRBJ1-1	-	TGTGCCAGCAGCCCCGGAGGGCGCATGAACACTGAAGCTTTCTTT	CASSPGGRMNTEAFF
TRBV28	-	TRBJ1-1	-	TGTGCCAGCTGGCCCGAGGGGAGGGGAATGAACACTGAAGCTTTCTTT	CASWPEGRGMNTEAFF
TRBV7-2	-	TRBJ2-3	TRBD2	TGTGCCAGCAGAAGGCAAGCGGGAGGAACAGATACGCAGTATTTT	CASRRQAGGTDTQYF
TRBV5-1	-	TRBJ1-2	-	TGCGCCAGCAGCTTGGAAAAGGAGAGGTCTGGCTACACCTTC	CASSLEKERSGYTF
TRBV28	-	TRBJ2-3	-	TGTGCCAGCAGCAACACCAGGGGAGTCACAGATACGCAGTATTTT	CASSNTRGVTDTQYF
TRBV7-2	few	TRBJ2-1	TRBD2	TGTGCCAGCAGCCGGGGACTAGCGGGGGCCTCCCTCAATGAGCAGTTCTTC	CASSRGLAGASLNEQFF
TRBV7-3	-	TRBJ2-3	-	TGTGCCAGCAGCTTAAGGGGGCTGGCAGATACGCAGTATTTT	CASSLRGLADTQYF
TRBV28	-	TRBJ1-5	-	TGTGCCATCCAGGGGTCAAATCAGCCCCAGCATTTT	CAIQGSNQPQHF
TRBV11-3	-	TRBJ2-1	-	TGTGCCAGCAGCTTAGGCAGAACCAATGAGCAGTTCTTC	CASSLGRTNEQFF
TRBV28	few	TRBJ2-2	-	TGTGCCAGCAGTCCACTGCGGGTCGGGGAGCTGTTTTTT	CASSPLRVGELFF
TRBV4-1	-	TRBJ2-5	-	TGCGCCAGCAGCCAGGATACAGGGAGAGAGACCCAGTACTTC	CASSQDTGRETQYF
TRBV5-1	-	TRBJ2-1	-	TGCGCCAGCAGCTTGAATAGCGTGGGTGAGCAGTTCTTC	CASSLNSVGEQFF
TRBV2	-	TRBJ2-7	-	TGTGCCAGTCAGGTAGGGGGAGGGTTCTACGAGCAGTACTTC	CASQVGGGFYEQYF
TRBV7-2	-	TRBJ2-5	TRBD1	TGTGCCAGCAGCCTTACAGGGGACGTGACCCAGTACTTC	CASSLTGDVTQYF
TRBV27	-	TRBJ2-7	TRBD2	TGTGCCAGCAGTTTATCGACAACCGGGACTAGCGGTCTGCAGTACTTC	CASSLSTTGTSGLQYF
TRBV7-2	-	TRBJ1-5	-	TGTGCCAGCAGCCCCGGGGGGGGCAACGAGCCCCAGCATTTT	CASSPGGGNEPQHF
TRBV19	-	TRBJ2-1	TRBD1	TGTGCCAGTAGTATGGCAGGGACAGCCGGCCGACATGAGCAGTTCTTC	CASSMAGTAGRHEQFF
TRBV7-9	-	TRBJ2-3	-	TGTGCCAGCAGCTCTGATCTTTTGGGGGGAGTAGATACGCAGTATTTT	CASSSDLLGGVDTQYF
TRBV6-1	few	TRBJ2-3	-	TGTGCCAGCAATGAACAGGGCAGCGATACGCAGTATTTT	CASNEQGSDTQYF
TRBV19	few	TRBJ2-3	TRBD2	TGTGCCAGTAGTCTAGGGACTAGCGGAGATACGCAGTATTTT	CASSLGTSGDTQYF
TRBV2	-	TRBJ2-1	-	TGTGCCAGCAGTGAAGATGACAGCTACAATGAGCAGTTCTTC	CASSEDDSYNEQFF
TRBV5-1	-	TRBJ2-7	TRBD1	TGCGCCAGCAGCTTGGGGACAGGGGGCGAGCAGTACTTC	CASSLGTGGEQYF
TRBV6-5	-	TRBJ1-3	-	TGTGCCAGCAGTTACGGGGGCCGTAACTCTGGAAACACCATATATTTT	CASSYGGRNSGNTIYF
TRBV28	-	TRBJ2-7	TRBD1	TGTGCCAGCAGTCACGACCGGGACAGTGACGAGCAGTACTTC	CASSHDRDSDEQYF
TRBV27	-	TRBJ2-1	TRBD1	TGTGCCAGCAGTTTTGGGACAGGCATAAATGAGCAGTTCTTC	CASSFGTGINEQFF
TRBV6-5	-	TRBJ2-4	-	TGTGCCAGCAGTTACCAGCGGCGAGGAAGCATTCAGTACTTC	CASSYQRRGSIQYF
TRBV5-1	-	TRBJ2-5	-	TGCGCCAGCAGCTTGGCCTTAACAGGAGCACAAGAGACCCAGTACTTC	CASSLALTGAQETQYF
TRBV18	few	TRBJ1-2	TRBD1	TGTGCCAGCTCACCCCAGACAGGGGAAGGGGGCTATGGCTACACCTTC	CASSPQTGEGGYGYTF
TRBV5-6	-	TRBJ2-7	TRBD1	TGTGCCAGCAGCTTGGGACAGGGGGACATCTACGAGCAGTACTTC	CASSLGQGDIYEQYF
TRBV7-2	many	TRBJ1-6	-	TGTGCCAGCAGCGGTCTCAGCGGGCGGGGGTCACCCCTCCACTTT	CASSGLSGRGSPLHF
TRBV6-6	-	TRBJ2-3	-	TGTGCCAGCAGTTACTCGCGCCAAGACACAGATACGCAGTATTTT	CASSYSRQDTDTQYF
TRBV10-3	-	TRBJ2-2	-	TGTGCCATCGAACGGGAGAACACCGGGGAGCTGTTTTTT	CAIERENTGELFF
TRBV20-1	-	TRBJ2-1	-	TGCAGTGCTAGTGGGCAAGAGCAGTTCTTC	CSASGQEQFF
TRBV5-4	-	TRBJ2-2	TRBD1	TGTGCCAGCAGCTTGCAGAGGCAGGGGGCCGGGGAGCTGTTTTTT	CASSLQRQGAGELFF
TRBV2	-	TRBJ2-7	TRBD2	TGTGCCAGCACCTTGGATTCCGGGACTAGCGGTTACGAGCAGTACTTC	CASTLDSGTSGYEQYF
TRBV6-5	-	TRBJ2-1	-	TGTGCCAGCAGTTACTCTGGCGGTAACAATGAGCAGTTCTTC	CASSYSGGNNEQFF
TRBV28	-	TRBJ2-7	-	TGTGCCAGCAGTTTCGGCAGGGTGGGGTCCAACGAGCAGTACTTC	CASSFGRVGSNEQYF
TRBV19	-	TRBJ1-3	TRBD1	TGTGCTTCCCGGGACAGGGGATCTGGAAACACCATATATTTT	CASRDRGSGNTIYF
TRBV10-3	-	TRBJ1-2	TRBD1	TGTGCCATCAGCCGGGACAGCTATGGCTACACCTTC	CAISRDSYGYTF
TRBV9	-	TRBJ1-2	TRBD1	TGTGCCAGCAGCGTGGGGCAGGGGGGCCTCTATGGCTACACCTTC	CASSVGQGGLYGYTF
TRBV5-4	-	TRBJ2-1	TRBD2	TGTGCCAGCAGCCCAAGCGGGGGCTACAATGAGCAGTTCTTC	CASSPSGGYNEQFF
TRBV2	-	TRBJ2-5	TRBD1	TGTGCCAGCAATAGGGGGCTAGGGGAGACCCAGTACTTC	CASNRGLGETQYF
TRBV7-2	-	TRBJ1-5	-	TGTGCCAGCAGCTTAGCGTACAATCAGCCCCAGCATTTT	CASSLAYNQPQHF
TRBV19	-	TRBJ1-5	-	TGTGCCAGTAGTATAGCTCGGGTCAATCAGCCCCAGCATTTT	CASSIARVNQPQHF
TRBV6-5	-	TRBJ1-6	-	TGTGCCAGCAGTTACGCCCCGGGACAAGGGGAGTCACCCCTCCACTTT	CASSYAPGQGESPLHF
TRBV28	-	TRBJ1-2	-	TGTGCCAGCAGTTTACGCAGGAACTATGGCTACACCTTC	CASSLRRNYGYTF
TRBV11-2	-	TRBJ2-5	-	TGTGCCAGCAGCGAGGACTCTCGGGAGACCCAGTACTTC	CASSEDSRETQYF